The T cell receptor beta chain under discussion was sequenced for a study of T cell responses to AZD1222 COVID-19 vaccine. On this clone itself: Antigen specificity is unknown.

Sequencing used immunoSEQ multiplex PCR; TCRdb keeps in-frame clones, though not all of them. The data hold 150,000 or so clones, with 85% to 95% observed a single time. General study findings and limits: Compared with day 0, the breadth and depth of the Spike-specific TCR repertoire rose significantly after two doses of AZD1222.

The origin of this receptor is an adult who received the AZD1222 COVID-19 vaccine. This specimen was peripheral blood, taken 28 days after the second AZD1222 dose.

CDR3 bases: TGTGCCAGCTCACCGAACGAGGGGGCGAGCTATGGCTACACCTTC. Protein sequence: CASSPNEGASYGYTF. The J gene is TRBJ1-2, the V gene TRBV18; 7 bases match TRBD1. CDR3 size: 15 residues. Trimming took 3 bases from V and 4 from J; bases not matched to a gene: 8. The germline gives CDR1 KGHSH, CDR2 LQKENI. The variable domain in full, completed from reference TRBV18 and TRBJ1-2, reads NAGVMQNPRHLVRRRGQEARLRCSPMKGHSHVYWYRQLPEEGLKFMVYLQKENIIDESGMPKERFSAEFPKEGPSILRIQQVVRGDSAAYFCASSPNEGASYGYTFGSGTRLTVV.